The 19 T cell receptor beta chains presented below share a single source sample, sequenced in a study of shared clonotypes between healthy human individuals. TCRdb keeps only in-frame clones here, not all; method: immunoSEQ multiplex PCR. Here the sample spans some 2,500,000 clones, more than 85% being singletons. The sample consisted of naive CD4+ T cells from PBMCs. Subset denoted: CD45RA+ positively selected. The receptors originated from a man aged 18 to 29 in good health. Some clones in this sample may be carry-over from other donors' samples.

The rearrangement joins TRBV18 to TRBJ2-3, with 8 bases identical to TRBD1. The CDR3 consists of 16 residues. From germline, CDR1 is KGHSH and CDR2 LQKENI. Trimming removed 3 bases from V and 2 bases from J; junction bases left unmatched: 7. CDR3 loop: CASSPKTGAITDTQYF. The CDR3 nucleotides are TGTGCCAGCTCACCGAAGACAGGGGCGATCACAGATACGCAGTATTTT. Variable domain in full (rest from reference TRBV18 and TRBJ2-3): NAGVMQNPRHLVRRRGQEARLRCSPMKGHSHVYWYRQLPEEGLKFMVYLQKENIIDESGMPKERFSAEFPKEGPSILRIQQVVRGDSAAYFCASSPKTGAITDTQYFGPGTRLTVL.

The CDR3 region is CASSFGGQGAGEQYF. CDR3 bases: TGTGCCAGCAGTTTCGGTGGACAGGGGGCGGGTGAGCAGTACTTC. The chain combines TRBV28 with TRBJ2-7; 11 nucleotides agree with TRBD1. Trimming removed 3 bases from V and 7 bases from J; junction bases left unmatched: 8. Germline CDR1 is MDHEN and CDR2 is SYDVKM. This CDR3 region has 15 residues.

The genes are TRBV6-1 and TRBJ1-2, with TRBD1 matching over 7 bases. With V trimmed by 6 bases and J by 8 bases, 9 bases remained unmatched. CDR1 is MNHNS, CDR2 SASEGT, per germline. The CDR3 is 13 amino acids. In DNA, the CDR3 is TGTGCCAGCAGGGGACAGCCAACTCAAGGCTACACCTTC. This encodes CASRGQPTQGYTF.

Remarks on this clone: This CDR3 is also generated by other DNA sequences in the sample. This sequence joins TRBV12-5 and TRBJ2-5; D remains unclear. Germline-derived CDR1 and CDR2 are LGHNT and FRNRAP. This CDR3 comprises 11 residues. Trimming took 5 bases from V and 3 from J, leaving 4 bases between them. The CDR3 DNA sequence: TGTGCTAGTGGTCAGGAAGAGACCCAGTACTTC. As protein: CASGQEETQYF.

The chain employs TRBV28 and TRBJ2-7, with a possible D match to TRBD1 (6 bases). Deletions cut 5 bases from V and 8 bases from J, with 13 bases between. This CDR3 region has 12 residues. The V gene's germline CDR1 is MDHEN and CDR2 SYDVKM. The CDR3 sequence: CASSANRVKQYF. The CDR3 DNA reads as TGTGCCAGCAGTGCCAACAGGGTTAAGCAGTACTTC.

The genes are TRBV7-9 and TRBJ2-1; 10 bases match TRBD2. Trimming at V came to 0 bases and at J to 2 bases, leaving 4 bases not matched to a gene. The V gene's germline CDR1 is SEHNR and CDR2 FQNEAQ (reference sequence). This CDR3 is built from 17 residues. CDR3 nucleotide sequence: TGTGCCAGCAGCTTAGCTAGCCTAGCGGGAGCCTACAATGAGCAGTTCTTC. It encodes CASSLASLAGAYNEQFF.

The V gene is TRBV19, the J gene TRBJ1-4; D ambiguous. This CDR3 spans 12 amino acids. Germline V gene lookup returns CDR1 LNHDA and CDR2 SQIVND (reference sequence). With 3 bases removed from V and 8 bases from J, the gap between germline ends came to 7 bases. The CDR3 is CASSILREKLFF. The CDR3 DNA is TGTGCCAGTAGTATCCTGAGAGAAAAACTGTTTTTT.

This chain connects TRBV5-4 to TRBJ2-4; D possibly matches TRBD1 or TRBD2 (5 bases each). Germline loops: CDR1 SGHNT, CDR2 YYREEE (reference sequence). This CDR3 contains 14 residues. V was trimmed by 7 bases and J by 0 bases, leaving 11 bases between them. CDR3 amino acids: CASARDLAKNIQYF. The DNA for the CDR3 is TGTGCCAGCGCGAGGGACCTAGCCAAAAACATTCAGTACTTC.

The genes are TRBV5-1 and TRBJ2-7, with D tentatively TRBD1 (5 bases). V was shortened by 4 bases and J by 3 bases, with 11 bases between the two germline ends. The CDR3 length is 13 residues. CDR1 and CDR2 (germline): SGHRS, YFSETQ. The CDR3 DNA is TGCGCCAGCAGCCCCGATGACAGCTACGAGCAGTACTTC. It specifies CASSPDDSYEQYF. The variable domain in full, completed from reference TRBV5-1 and TRBJ2-7, reads KAGVTQTPRYLIKTRGQQVTLSCSPISGHRSVSWYQQTPGQGLQFLFEYFSETQRNKGNFPGRFSGRQFSNSRSEMNVSTLELGDSALYLCASSPDDSYEQYFGPGTRLTVT.

CDR3 sequence reads: CASSLTLANTGELFF. Here the CDR3 DNA reads TGTGCCAGCAGCTTGACTTTGGCGAACACCGGGGAGCTGTTTTTT. V usage is TRBV5-4 and J usage is TRBJ2-2, with D hard to call. V was pared by 1 base and J by 0 bases, with 7 bases between. Looked up from germline, CDR1 is SGHNT and CDR2 is YYREEE (reference sequence). The length of the CDR3 is 15 residues.

This sequence joins TRBV5-4 and TRBJ2-7; D call uncertain. This CDR3 comprises 16 residues. Per the germline V gene, CDR1 is SGHNT and CDR2 is YYREEE (reference sequence). V lost 0 bases, J lost 6 bases, and 19 bases lay in between. The CDR3 nucleotides are TGTGCCAGCAGCTTGGCTGGTCCAGTTCGCACCGGCGAGCAGTACTTC. Translated, it gives CASSLAGPVRTGEQYF.

This sequence joins TRBV7-9 and TRBJ1-3, with D unclear. Germline CDR1 is SEHNR and CDR2 is FQNEAQ (reference sequence). Between the trimmed V and J ends, which lost 5 bases and 0 bases, there was a span of 14 bases. CDR3 length: 16 residues. This CDR3 reads CASSPYTYASGNTIYF. CDR3 coding DNA: TGTGCCAGCAGCCCCTATACATATGCCTCTGGAAACACCATATATTTT.

This clone was counted a single time. This chain's CDR3 is CASSFAGTGIGELFF. CDR3 nucleotides: TGCGCCAGCAGCTTCGCCGGGACAGGGATAGGGGAGCTGTTTTTT. This chain uses TRBV5-1 with TRBJ2-2; 9 bases are a match to TRBD1. This CDR3 is 15 amino acids long. Unmatched junction bases numbered 7, after V lost 2 bases and J lost 8 bases. Germline V CDR1 and CDR2: SGHRS, YFSETQ.

For the CDR3, the DNA is TGCGCCAGCAGCCAAGTTGGCGGGAGTCAAACCGGGGAGCTGTTTTTT. Amino acids: CASSQVGGSQTGELFF. V gene TRBV4-3 combines with J gene TRBJ2-2; 7 bases match TRBD2. This CDR3 contains 16 residues. Germline assignment: CDR1 LGHNA and CDR2 YSLEER. J lost 5 bases, V lost 1 base, and 7 bases had no gene match.

This chain connects TRBV6-5 to TRBJ1-2; 7 bases line up with TRBD1. V gave up 2 bases and J gave up 4 bases; unmatched junction bases: 7. The germline CDR1 and CDR2 sequences are MNHEY and SVGAGI. The CDR3 spans 15 residues. The chain's CDR3 is CASSYDPRGIYGYTF. The DNA for the CDR3 is TGTGCCAGCAGTTACGACCCCAGGGGGATCTATGGCTACACCTTC.

This clone was detected a few times. V usage is TRBV6-5 and J usage is TRBJ1-1; TRBD1 agrees at 7 bases. This CDR3 comprises 15 residues. Per germline, CDR1 MNHEY and CDR2 SVGAGI. V was clipped by 6 bases and J by 2 bases; unmatched bases: 9. The CDR3 here is CASRNAEGANTEAFF. The CDR3 region has the DNA TGTGCCAGCAGGAACGCTGAGGGGGCTAACACTGAAGCTTTCTTT.

CDR3 protein: CATSRWTDTSGANVLTF. The DNA of the CDR3 is TGTGCCACCAGCAGGTGGACAGACACCTCTGGGGCCAACGTCCTGACTTTC. The chain joins TRBV15 to TRBJ2-6, with D possibly TRBD1 on 6 matching bases. Germline loops: CDR1 LNHNV, CDR2 YYDKDF (reference sequence). The CDR3 has 17 residues. Trimming left V 3 bases short and J 0 bases short, with 12 bases between.

This clone was seen a handful of times. The V and J genes are TRBV11-2 and TRBJ1-1; unclear D gene. The CDR3 is 14 residues long. V lost 1 base and J lost 2, with 8 bases in between. The V gene's germline CDR1 is SGHAT and CDR2 FQNNGV. This CDR3 is CASSLVGINTEAFF. CDR3 sequence (DNA): TGTGCCAGCAGCTTAGTGGGGATAAACACTGAAGCTTTCTTT. Filled out from reference TRBV11-2 and TRBJ1-1, the complete variable domain reads EAGVAQSPRYKIIEKRQSVAFWCNPISGHATLYWYQQILGQGPKLLIQFQNNGVVDDSQLPKDRFSAERLKGVDSTLKIQPAKLEDSAVYLCASSLVGINTEAFFGQGTRLTVV.

This chain links TRBV30 with TRBJ1-2; a weak D match, TRBD1 (5 bases). V was trimmed by 4 bases and J by 5 bases, leaving 17 bases between them. Germline V CDR1 and CDR2: GTSNPN, SVGIG (reference sequence). This CDR3 has 14 residues. The CDR3 sequence is CAWITGTGIYGYTF. In DNA, the CDR3 is TGTGCCTGGATAACCGGGACGGGAATATATGGCTACACCTTC.